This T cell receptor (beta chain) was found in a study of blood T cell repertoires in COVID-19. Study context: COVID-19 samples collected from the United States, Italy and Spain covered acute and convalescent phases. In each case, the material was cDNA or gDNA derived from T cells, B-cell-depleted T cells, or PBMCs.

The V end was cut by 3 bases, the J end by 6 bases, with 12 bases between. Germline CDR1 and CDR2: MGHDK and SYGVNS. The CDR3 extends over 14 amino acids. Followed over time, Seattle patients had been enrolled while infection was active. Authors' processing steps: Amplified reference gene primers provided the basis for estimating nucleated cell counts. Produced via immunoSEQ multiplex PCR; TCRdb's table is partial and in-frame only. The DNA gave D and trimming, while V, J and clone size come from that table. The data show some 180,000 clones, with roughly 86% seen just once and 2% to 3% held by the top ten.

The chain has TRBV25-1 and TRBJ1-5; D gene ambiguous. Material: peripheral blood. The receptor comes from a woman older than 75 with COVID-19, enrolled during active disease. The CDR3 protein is CASSDSGSTQPQHF. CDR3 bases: TGTGCCAGCAGTGATAGCGGGAGTACTCAGCCCCAGCATTTT.